This TCR beta chain comes out of a study of T cells in Graves' hyperthyroidism and ophthalmopathy. RNA transcripts yielded amplified TCR beta CDR3 regions. First-round RT-PCR with HTBI primers amplified the TCR CDR3 region. TCRdb reprocessed the multiplex PCR reads with MiXCR, giving one entry per CDR3 protein. The data hold 340,000 or so distinct CDR3 sequences, with about 20% observed a single time. Study results and caveats: Clonotypes that were expanded in thyroid above 0.001 mostly appeared in blood too.

Germline-derived CDR1 and CDR2 are MNHNS and SASEGT. The CDR3 has 15 residues. The V and J ends lost 6 bases and 2 bases respectively, with 15 bases between them. This clonotype was observed many times. Its specificity is unknown. The J gene is TRBJ2-3, the V gene TRBV6-1, with D possibly being TRBD2 (6 bases). The TCR was taken from a woman aged 45-65 years with Graves' hyperthyroidism. Source material: blood. The CDR3 nucleotides read TGTGCCAGCAGCCCGGGCGCTAGCGCCACAGATACGCAGTATTTT. Encoded protein: CASSPGASATDTQYF.